This record covers a single T cell receptor beta chain. What this receptor recognizes is not known. No much larger clone exists at a distance of one base, and base qualities are not known. This specimen comes from a study of a mutant IDH1 vaccine in newly diagnosed glioma (dated by TCRdb to the early 2020s). In terms of the full investigation: Patients were given eight vaccinations, in weeks 1, 3, 5, 7, 11, 15, 19 and 23, which matched visits V03 through V10. Longitudinal TCRB deep sequencing was done for 25 treated patients, wherever samples were available for exploratory analyses. Peripheral blood was collected at six visits: V03 (baseline), V05, V07, V10, V12 and V13. Vaccination was initiated 4-6 weeks after radiotherapy alone, or concurrently with temozolomide cycles in the chemotherapy-containing groups. Of the approximately 34 treated patients, 62.5% were male and about 40% were female, and a mean age of 40.4 years was recorded. Prior to enrollment, patients had been given standard therapy consisting of radiotherapy alone, temozolomide alone, or radiochemotherapy with temozolomide, with the combination given to most patients.

Taken from the germline V gene (reference sequence), the CDR1 and CDR2 loops are GTSNPN and SVGIG. The V and J ends are trimmed by 4 bases and 1 base, leaving 7 bases between them. The CDR3 holds 12 amino acids from the cysteine to the phenylalanine. The kept DNA is CDR3 alone, 36 bases in frame from the first base. The time point label, as the study defines it: week 5, during vaccination. Each vaccine dose was 300 ug of a 20-mer mutant IDH1 peptide in Montanide, given subcutaneously with topical imiquimod. All donors had newly diagnosed IDH1-mutant astrocytomas of WHO grade 3 or 4 that showed loss of nuclear ATRX. The samples were drawn from NOA16, a multicentre, single-arm, open-label phase I trial in Germany that tested a mutant IDH1 peptide vaccine in humans for the first time. Genomic DNA for TCRB sequencing was extracted from EDTA blood using the DNeasy Blood and Tissue Kit. Here is what the overall study found, with its caveats: No apparent relationship was observed between pseudoprogression and alterations in the top peripheral T cell clonotypes detected by TCRB sequencing. Vaccine-induced immune responses across multiple MHC alleles were detected in 85% to 95% of patients. PBMC samples for TCRB deep sequencing were selected based on availability. The authors noted that analyses of patient blood samples could not be reproduced because of sample limitations.

Library preparation was by the immunoSEQ multiplex PCR assay. Rearranged TCR beta chain sequences were amplified using the hsTCRB Kit according to the manufacturer's protocol. TCRB libraries were sequenced on an Illumina MiSeq. On the authors' methods: Demultiplexing, trimming and gene mapping were performed with the kit vendor's proprietary platform. The table was pulled from immuneACCESS by TCRdb, which kept in-frame rearrangements only. Such tables lose some clones; where checked, under half of the loss comes from unresolved V genes, and the rest has no known cause. V and J calls and clone size are as listed in that table; D and trimming were resolved from the DNA. The sample table records more than 25,000 clones; 80% to 90% of these occur just once. The ten top clones hold 20% of the sample.

The sequenced sample was PBMCs, obtained from a glioma patient whose treatment included an IDH1 peptide vaccine. The sequence was collected from a man younger than 35 with glioma. The rearranged chain carries TRBV30 and TRBJ1-1; a confident D gene designation cannot be given. At the DNA level, the sequence is TGTGCCTGGATCCGCGGGAACACTGAAGCTTTCTTT. The translation is CAWIRGNTEAFF.